This TCR beta chain was sequenced during a study of blood T cell repertoires in COVID-19. Background on the study: The United States, Italy and Spain were the sources of the acute and convalescent COVID-19 samples.

The ends were cut back, 6 bases at V and 4 bases at J, with 13 bases in the middle. Per germline, CDR1 MNHEY and CDR2 SMNVEV (reference sequence). The CDR3 totals 14 residues. Original analysis: Reference gene primer amplification gave nucleated cell count estimates. Generated by immunoSEQ multiplex PCR, the TCRdb table keeps only in-frame clones and is missing some. V and J calls and clone size are those listed in that table; D and trimming were worked out from the DNA. The table has roughly 450,000 clones, roughly 88% seen once. Cohorts were determined from participant-reported clinical history. This clone was seen only once.

The specimen sequenced was PBMCs or T cells enriched from blood (not recorded which). The receptor's source is a man aged 18 to 29 who had recovered from COVID-19. The V gene is TRBV27, the J gene TRBJ1-5; a possible D gene is TRBD1 (6 bases). The CDR3 sequence is CASSSDRGNQPQHF. CDR3 coding DNA: TGTGCCAGCAGCTCGGACAGAGGGAATCAGCCCCAGCATTTT.